This entry lists 10 T cell receptor beta chains sequenced from one sample in a study of T-cell reconstitution after alpha-beta-depleted transplantation in children (TCRdb year 2016). The meaning of the sample's treatment or condition label: allogeneic hematopoietic cell transplantation with graft depleted of TCRalphabeta T cells and CD19 B cells. Library preparation employed PCR. Data came from an Illumina HiSeq 2500. Molecular barcoding was employed in the preparation of TCR libraries, with unique molecular identifiers being used to normalize TCRbeta repertoire quantification. Clones were called with MiXCR by TCRdb after fastp trimmed the public reads at Q25, and only in-frame beta chains were retained. A single entry per CDR3 protein holds the most common genes and DNA from its merged rows. Counted in this sample were about 440,000 distinct CDR3 sequences; about 45% of them appeared once. The ten largest make up 25% to 30% of the sample.

The sample was PBMCs, taken before TCRalphabeta/CD19-depleted stem cell transplant. The origin of the receptors is a girl aged 2-15 years with aplastic anemia, due to receive a stem cell transplant.

This chain links TRBV14 with TRBJ2-1, with TRBD2 matching over 11 bases. V was clipped by 4 bases and J by 6 bases; unmatched bases: 8. CDR3 length: 16 amino acids. CDR1 SGHDN and CDR2 FVKESK come from the germline V gene. This CDR3 is CASSRLTSGSGNEQFF. In nucleotides, the CDR3 is TGTGCCAGCAGCCGGCTAACTAGCGGGAGTGGCAATGAGCAGTTCTTC. Combining the CDR3 with reference TRBV14 and TRBJ2-1 gives the whole variable domain EAGVTQFPSHSVIEKGQTVTLRCDPISGHDNLYWYRRVMGKEIKFLLHFVKESKQDESGMPNNRFLAERTGGTYSTLKVQPAELEDSGVYFCASSRLTSGSGNEQFFGPGTRLTVL.

This clonotype was counted ten times or more. This chain joins TRBV6-2 or TRBV6-3 and TRBJ1-5, with D unresolved. There are 13 residues in the CDR3. V dropped 3 bases and J dropped 5 bases, with 8 bases sitting between them. Germline CDR1 reads MNHEY; CDR2 reads SVGEGT. The CDR3 spells CASSYNRDQPQHF. The CDR3 DNA follows: TGTGCCAGCAGTTATAATAGGGATCAGCCCCAGCATTTT.

V usage is TRBV20-1 and J usage is TRBJ1-1; D may be TRBD1 (5 bases). The CDR3 is 14 residues long. Germline V CDR1 and CDR2: DFQATT, SNEGSKA (reference sequence). Trimming took 2 bases from V and 8 from J, leaving 18 bases between them. The CDR3 region has the DNA TGCAGTGCTAGACGCGGAGGGGTGAGGTTGGAAGCTTTCTTT. Protein: CSARRGGVRLEAFF.

The chain employs TRBV4-1 and TRBJ1-6; the D is unclear. The CDR3 length is 15 residues. The germline gives CDR1 MGHRA, CDR2 YSYEKL. V was cut by 0 bases and J by 6 bases, with 9 bases left in between. As DNA, the CDR3 is TGCGCCAGCAGCCAAGATTGGCTGCCTAATTCACCCCTCCACTTT. This codes for CASSQDWLPNSPLHF.

V gene TRBV4-2 combines with J gene TRBJ2-5; a weak D match, TRBD2 (6 bases). Germline CDR1 reads LGHNA; CDR2 reads YNFKEQ. Trimming cost V 2 bases and J 4 bases, with 14 bases left between them. This CDR3 has 15 amino acids. The CDR3 loop is CASSQTVRGVETQYF. DNA of the CDR3: TGTGCCAGCAGCCAAACGGTGCGCGGGGTAGAGACCCAGTACTTC.

The table lists this clonotype with many counts. The V gene is TRBV11-2, the J gene TRBJ2-2; 15 nucleotides align to TRBD2. The CDR3 covers 18 residues. V trimming: 5 bases; J trimming: 3 bases; junction bases outside the gene matches: 7. Germline V gene lookup returns CDR1 SGHAT and CDR2 FQNNGV. The CDR3 DNA reads as TGTGCCAGCAGCCCCGGACTAGCGGGAGGGCCATACACCGGGGAGCTGTTTTTT. Its protein product is CASSPGLAGGPYTGELFF.

In its sample, this clonotype was seen a few times. The V call is TRBV27, the J call TRBJ1-2; 7 nucleotides agree with TRBD1. Germline CDR1 reads MNHEY; CDR2 reads SMNVEV (reference sequence). With 8 bases clipped from V and 2 bases from J, the junction kept 5 bases outside the gene matches. The length of the CDR3 is 13 residues. As DNA, the CDR3 is TGTGCCAGCGGGGGACAGACCAACTATGGCTACACCTTC. Protein sequence: CASGGQTNYGYTF.

The chain employs TRBV6-1 and TRBJ2-6, with D unresolved. CDR1 and CDR2 (germline): MNHNS, SASEGT. V was cut by 10 bases and J by 0 bases, with 13 bases left in between. The CDR3 is 15 amino acids. CDR3: CATIQLSSGANVLTF. The CDR3, as DNA: TGTGCCACCATCCAATTAAGCTCTGGGGCCAACGTCCTGACTTTC.

This clonotype turned up a few times. The CDR3 is CASSPRDDYEQYF. CDR3 bases: TGTGCCAGCAGTCCCAGGGACGACTACGAGCAGTACTTC. The V gene is TRBV6-6, the J gene TRBJ2-7; D might be TRBD1 or TRBD2, each matching 5 bases. The germline gives CDR1 MNHNY, CDR2 SVGAGI (reference sequence). Trimming took off 5 bases at V and 3 bases at J, with 11 bases between the two ends. CDR3 size: 13 residues.

The CDR3 nucleotides are TGTGCCAGCAGCTTCTACGACGGTGACTACGAGCAGTACTTC. This codes for CASSFYDGDYEQYF. This chain links TRBV7-9 with TRBJ2-7, with D unresolved. The V gene's germline CDR1 is SEHNR and CDR2 FQNEAQ (reference sequence). The CDR3 has 14 residues. Trimming pared 3 bases from V and 3 bases from J, leaving 12 bases between.